This entry lists 10 T cell receptor beta chains sequenced from one sample in a study of neurological immune-mediated disorders. The time point was: longitudinal time-point 1 (baseline). One entry per CDR3 protein, called by TCRdb with MiXCR from the 5' RACE reads. The table lists some 49,000 distinct CDR3 sequences, 10% of them singletons. Source material: PBMCs. The receptors derive from a woman in her thirties or forties in good health.

This clonotype was picked up many times. V usage is TRBV6-1 and J usage is TRBJ2-7, with D perhaps matching TRBD2 (6 bases). This CDR3 spans 15 amino acids. Between the trimmed V and J ends, which lost 1 base and 2 bases, there was a span of 12 bases. Per the germline V gene, CDR1 is MNHNS and CDR2 is SASEGT. The CDR3, as DNA: TGTGCCAGCAGTGAAGACGCCGGGGGTCCCTACGAGCAGTACTTC. This gives the protein CASSEDAGGPYEQYF.

This clonotype was recorded at least ten times. The J gene is TRBJ2-3, the V gene TRBV7-2, with 10 bases matching TRBD2. The germline V gene encodes CDR1 SGHTA and CDR2 FQGNSA. The CDR3 extends over 15 amino acids. V lost 4 bases to trimming and J lost 4 bases; unmatched junction nucleotides: 5. CDR3 DNA: TGTGCCAGCAGCTCGCCTAGCGGGAGCGCAGATACGCAGTATTTT. Its translation is CASSSPSGSADTQYF.

In its sample, this clonotype was seen many times. The CDR3 is CASSPSVGAVTEAFF. As DNA, the CDR3 is TGTGCCAGCTCACCATCGGTGGGGGCGGTCACTGAAGCTTTCTTT. The V gene is TRBV18, the J gene TRBJ1-1, with D possibly matching TRBD1 (6 bases). This CDR3 comprises 15 residues. Per the germline V gene, CDR1 is KGHSH and CDR2 is LQKENI. The V gene lost 2 bases and the J gene lost 4 bases, with 14 bases spanning the gap.

Many counts were recorded for this clonotype. This chain connects TRBV7-2 to TRBJ2-5; 7 nucleotides agree with TRBD1. The trim removed 5 bases at V and 2 bases at J, leaving 5 bases unmatched. This CDR3 region has 14 residues. CDR1 and CDR2 from the germline V gene are SGHTA and FQGNSA. CDR3 coding DNA: TGTGCCAGCAGCCCGACAGGGCTTCAAGAGACCCAGTACTTC. Translating gives CASSPTGLQETQYF.

This clonotype was detected many times. V and J are TRBV5-1 and TRBJ1-1; weak D call: TRBD1 (6 bases). Germline V gene sequence: CDR1 SGHRS, CDR2 YFSETQ. The V end lost 2 bases, the J end lost 6 bases, and 26 bases lay between the germline ends. The CDR3 extends over 18 amino acids. The CDR3 here is CASSLSARAGGSGAEAFF. For the CDR3, the DNA is TGCGCCAGCAGCTTATCGGCTCGGGCGGGAGGGTCAGGGGCTGAAGCTTTCTTT.

This clonotype occurred many times. The V call is TRBV28, the J call TRBJ1-5; D is perhaps TRBD1 (6 bases). V was clipped by 3 bases and J by 4 bases, with 10 bases between them. CDR1 is MDHEN, CDR2 SYDVKM, per germline. The CDR3 has 14 amino acids. The CDR3 spells CASSFGGPNQPQHF. The CDR3 bases are TGTGCCAGCAGTTTCGGGGGGCCTAATCAGCCCCAGCATTTT.

This clonotype occurred many times. Here the CDR3 reads CASSFSGTRRETQYF. CDR3 DNA: TGTGCCAGCAGCTTCTCCGGGACTAGGAGAGAGACCCAGTACTTC. This chain links TRBV5-6 with TRBJ2-5, with 8 bases identical to TRBD2. CDR3 size: 15 residues. With V trimmed by 2 bases and J by 4 bases, 7 bases remained unmatched. Germline V lookup: CDR1 SGHDT, CDR2 YYEEEE. Variable domain in full (rest from reference TRBV5-6 and TRBJ2-5): DAGVTQSPTHLIKTRGQQVTLRCSPKSGHDTVSWYQQALGQGPQFIFQYYEEEERQRGNFPDRFSGHQFPNYSSELNVNALLLGDSALYLCASSFSGTRRETQYFGPGTRLLVL.

The sample holds many counts of this clonotype. The V and J genes are TRBV20-1 and TRBJ1-2; D unresolved. With 8 bases removed from V and 8 bases from J, the gap between germline ends came to 18 bases. From germline, CDR1 is DFQATT and CDR2 SNEGSKA (reference sequence). The CDR3 sequence is 12 residues long. Written as DNA, the CDR3 is TGCAGTTCTCCCTTGGGTTTTGGGGGCTACACCTTC. Translating gives CSSPLGFGGYTF.

This clonotype was observed at least ten times. The DNA of the CDR3 is TGCAGTGCAGGACAGGGGATGGCTAATGAAAAACTGTTTTTT. It is translated as CSAGQGMANEKLFF. The chain uses TRBV20-1 and TRBJ1-4, with 9 bases matching TRBD1. Trimming removed 6 bases from V and 3 bases from J; junction bases left unmatched: 5. Looked up from germline, CDR1 is DFQATT and CDR2 is SNEGSKA (reference sequence). The CDR3 length is 14 residues.

V usage is TRBV30 and J usage is TRBJ2-3; 9 bases match TRBD1. The CDR3 consists of 15 residues. Trimming at V came to 3 bases and at J to 5 bases, leaving 9 bases not matched to a gene. CDR1 and CDR2 from the germline V gene are GTSNPN and SVGIG (reference sequence). The CDR3, as DNA: TGTGCCTGGAGCACTGACAGGGGGTTCCGAGATACGCAGTATTTT. This codes for CAWSTDRGFRDTQYF.